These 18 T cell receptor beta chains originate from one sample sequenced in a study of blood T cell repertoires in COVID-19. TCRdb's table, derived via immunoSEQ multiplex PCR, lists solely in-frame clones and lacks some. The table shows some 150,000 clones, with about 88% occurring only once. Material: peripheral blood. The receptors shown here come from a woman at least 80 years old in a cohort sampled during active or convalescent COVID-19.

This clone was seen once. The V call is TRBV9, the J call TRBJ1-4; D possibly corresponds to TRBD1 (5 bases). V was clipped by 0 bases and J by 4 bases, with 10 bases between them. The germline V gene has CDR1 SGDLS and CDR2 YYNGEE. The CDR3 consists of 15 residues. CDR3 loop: CASSVAGDSNEKLFF. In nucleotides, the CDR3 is TGTGCCAGCAGCGTAGCGGGAGACAGTAATGAAAAACTGTTTTTT. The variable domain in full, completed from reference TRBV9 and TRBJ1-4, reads DSGVTQTPKHLITATGQRVTLRCSPRSGDLSVYWYQQSLDQGLQFLIQYYNGEERAKGNILERFSAQQFPDLHSELNLSSLELGDSALYFCASSVAGDSNEKLFFGSGTQLSVL.

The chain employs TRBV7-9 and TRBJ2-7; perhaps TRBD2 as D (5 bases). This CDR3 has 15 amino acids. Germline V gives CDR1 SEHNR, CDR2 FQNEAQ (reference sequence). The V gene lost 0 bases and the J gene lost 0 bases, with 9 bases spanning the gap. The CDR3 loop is CASSLAGVSSYEQYF. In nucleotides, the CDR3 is TGTGCCAGCAGCTTAGCCGGGGTCTCCTCCTACGAGCAGTACTTC.

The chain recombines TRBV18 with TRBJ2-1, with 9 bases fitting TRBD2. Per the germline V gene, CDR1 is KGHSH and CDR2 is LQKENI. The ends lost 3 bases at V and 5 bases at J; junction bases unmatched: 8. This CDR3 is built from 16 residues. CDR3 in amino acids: CASSPLSGRTNNEQFF. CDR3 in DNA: TGTGCCAGCTCACCGCTTAGCGGGAGAACCAACAATGAGCAGTTCTTC. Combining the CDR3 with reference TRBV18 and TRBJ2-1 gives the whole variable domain NAGVMQNPRHLVRRRGQEARLRCSPMKGHSHVYWYRQLPEEGLKFMVYLQKENIIDESGMPKERFSAEFPKEGPSILRIQQVVRGDSAAYFCASSPLSGRTNNEQFFGPGTRLTVL.

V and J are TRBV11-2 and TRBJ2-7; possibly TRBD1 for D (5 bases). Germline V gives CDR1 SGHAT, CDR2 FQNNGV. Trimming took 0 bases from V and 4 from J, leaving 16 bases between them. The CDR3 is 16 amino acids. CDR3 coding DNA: TGTGCCAGCAGCTTAGACAGGGCCGCCTTGGGGTACGAGCAGTACGTC. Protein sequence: CASSLDRAALGYEQYV.

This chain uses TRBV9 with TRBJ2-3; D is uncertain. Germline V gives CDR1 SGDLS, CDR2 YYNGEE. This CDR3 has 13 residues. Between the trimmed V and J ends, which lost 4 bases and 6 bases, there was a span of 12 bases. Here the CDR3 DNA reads TGTGCCAGCAGCCCCCCCATCGGGGATACGCAGTATTTT. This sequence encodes CASSPPIGDTQYF.

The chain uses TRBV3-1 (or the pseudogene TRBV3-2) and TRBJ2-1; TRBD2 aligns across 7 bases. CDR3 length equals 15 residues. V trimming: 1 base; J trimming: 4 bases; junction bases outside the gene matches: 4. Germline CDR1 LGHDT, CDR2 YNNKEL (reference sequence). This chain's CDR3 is CASSQGRRGYNEQFF. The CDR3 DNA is TGTGCCAGCAGCCAAGGACGGCGGGGGTACAATGAGCAGTTCTTC.

The CDR3 nucleotides are TGTGCCAGCAGTTTAGAGGGGGTTGTCACCATATATTTT. It yields the protein CASSLEGVVTIYF. The chain recombines TRBV12-3 or TRBV12-4 with TRBJ1-3; possibly TRBD1 for D (6 bases). The CDR3 totals 13 residues. V lost 1 base and J lost 9, with 10 bases in between.

CDR3 protein: CATSDSQGLPARYTF. DNA for the CDR3: TGTGCCACCAGTGATTCACAGGGTTTGCCGGCTCGCTACACCTTC. The chain recombines TRBV24-1 with TRBJ1-2, with a possible D match to TRBD1 (6 bases). The CDR3 length is 15 residues. Germline values: CDR1 KGHDR, CDR2 SFDVKD. The V end lost 2 bases, the J end lost 9 bases, and 18 bases lay between the germline ends.

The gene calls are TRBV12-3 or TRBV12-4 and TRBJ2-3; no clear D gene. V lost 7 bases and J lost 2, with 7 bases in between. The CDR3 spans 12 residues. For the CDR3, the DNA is TGTGCCAGCACCCCGTACACAGATACGCAGTATTTT. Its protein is CASTPYTDTQYF.

The CDR3 DNA reads as TGTGCCATCACAGCGGCAGTCTCTGGAAACACCATATATTTT. It yields the protein CAITAAVSGNTIYF. The chain combines TRBV10-3 with TRBJ1-3; unclear D gene. The CDR3 is 14 residues long. V was pared by 7 bases and J by 0 bases, with 10 bases between. The germline gives CDR1 ENHRY, CDR2 SYGVKD.

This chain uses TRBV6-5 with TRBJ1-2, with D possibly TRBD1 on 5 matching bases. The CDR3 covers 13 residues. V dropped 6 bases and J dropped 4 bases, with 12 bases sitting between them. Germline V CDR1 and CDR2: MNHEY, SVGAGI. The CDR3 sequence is CASRDRQSYGYTF. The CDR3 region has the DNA TGTGCCAGCAGGGACCGACAGTCCTATGGCTACACCTTC.

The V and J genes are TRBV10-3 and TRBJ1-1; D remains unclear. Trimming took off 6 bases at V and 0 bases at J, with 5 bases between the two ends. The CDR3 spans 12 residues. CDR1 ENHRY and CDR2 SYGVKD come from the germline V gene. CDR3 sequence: CAIRDLNTEAFF. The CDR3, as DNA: TGTGCCATCAGGGACTTGAACACTGAAGCTTTCTTT.

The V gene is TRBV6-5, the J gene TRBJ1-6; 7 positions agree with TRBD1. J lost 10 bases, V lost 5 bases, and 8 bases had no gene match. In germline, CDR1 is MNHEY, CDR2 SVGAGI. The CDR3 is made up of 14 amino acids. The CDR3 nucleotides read TGTGCCAGCAGTACTGGACAGGTTCGATCACCCCTCCACTTT. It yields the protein CASSTGQVRSPLHF.

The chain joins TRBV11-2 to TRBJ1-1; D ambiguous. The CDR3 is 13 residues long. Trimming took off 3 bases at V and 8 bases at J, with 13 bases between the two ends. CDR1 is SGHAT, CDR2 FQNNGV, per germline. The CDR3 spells CASSFAGMGEAFF. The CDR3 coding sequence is TGTGCCAGCAGCTTTGCGGGGATGGGAGAAGCTTTCTTT.

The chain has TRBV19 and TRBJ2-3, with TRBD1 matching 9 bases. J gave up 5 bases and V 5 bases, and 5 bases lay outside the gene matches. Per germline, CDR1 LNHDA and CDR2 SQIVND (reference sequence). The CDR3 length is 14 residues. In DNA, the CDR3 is TGTGCCAGTAGTCCTACAGGGGGCGAAGATACGCAGTATTTT. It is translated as CASSPTGGEDTQYF.

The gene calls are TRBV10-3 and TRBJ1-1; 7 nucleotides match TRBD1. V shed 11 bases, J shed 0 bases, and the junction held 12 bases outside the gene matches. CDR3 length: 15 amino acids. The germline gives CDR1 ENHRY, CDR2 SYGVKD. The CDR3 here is CAATREGAVNTEAFF. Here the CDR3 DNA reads TGTGCCGCGACCCGGGAGGGGGCAGTGAACACTGAAGCTTTCTTT.

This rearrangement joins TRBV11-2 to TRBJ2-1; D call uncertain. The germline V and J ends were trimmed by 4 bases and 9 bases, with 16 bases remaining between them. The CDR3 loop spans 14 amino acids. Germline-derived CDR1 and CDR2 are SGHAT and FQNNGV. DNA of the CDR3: TGTGCCAGCAGCTCCCGTACCACTATCGGTGAGCAGTTCTTC. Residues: CASSSRTTIGEQFF.

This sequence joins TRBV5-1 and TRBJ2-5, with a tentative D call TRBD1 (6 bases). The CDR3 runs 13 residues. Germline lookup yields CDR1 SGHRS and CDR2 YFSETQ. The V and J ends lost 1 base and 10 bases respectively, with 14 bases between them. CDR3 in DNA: TGCGCCAGCAGCTTGCAGGGGCCGGGCATCCAGTACTTC. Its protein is CASSLQGPGIQYF.